Listed below are T cell receptor beta chains from one sample, sequenced in a study of quantifying T cell responses using KT2 cells. TCRdb re-analysed the UMI-ligation and nested PCR reads in MiXCR, keeping a single row per CDR3 protein. The table lists about 33,000 distinct CDR3 sequences, 10% to 13% of them singletons. Sequencing used PBMCs spiked with cells of the T cell clone KT2. The receptors shown here come from a human donor. Each CDR3 is given with its conserved first and last residue. Fields, in order: V gene, D gene, clone size, J gene, CDR3 protein, CDR3 DNA. The D gene is left open where the match is weak. The size entry is marked missing in some rows and otherwise reads once, few, many or a size class.

V gene: TRBV12-3/TRBV12-4; D gene: -; clone size: -; J gene: TRBJ2-3; CDR3 protein: CASSFNTADTQYF; CDR3 DNA: TGTGCCAGCAGTTTCAATACGGCAGATACGCAGTATTTT
V gene: TRBV4-2; D gene: -; clone size: -; J gene: TRBJ1-2; CDR3 protein: CASSQDLGGRPRREYGYTF; CDR3 DNA: TGTGCCAGCAGCCAAGATCTTGGGGGCAGGCCGCGACGGGAGTATGGCTACACCTTC
V gene: TRBV7-2; D gene: -; clone size: few; J gene: TRBJ1-6; CDR3 protein: CASSLGWAGSLHF; CDR3 DNA: TGTGCCAGCAGCTTAGGGTGGGCAGGATCCCTCCACTTT
V gene: TRBV19; D gene: -; clone size: -; J gene: TRBJ1-5; CDR3 protein: CASSTPLSNQPQHF; CDR3 DNA: TGTGCCAGTAGTACACCCTTGAGCAATCAGCCCCAGCATTTT
V gene: TRBV2; D gene: TRBD2; clone size: few; J gene: TRBJ2-1; CDR3 protein: CASSVIAGGTSYNEQFF; CDR3 DNA: TGTGCCAGCAGTGTAATTGCGGGGGGTACCTCCTACAATGAGCAGTTCTTC
V gene: TRBV6-1; D gene: -; clone size: many; J gene: TRBJ2-7; CDR3 protein: CASSARRGSSYEQYF; CDR3 DNA: TGTGCCAGCAGCGCCAGGAGGGGGTCCTCCTACGAGCAGTACTTC
V gene: TRBV20-1; D gene: -; clone size: few; J gene: TRBJ1-6; CDR3 protein: CSAPDSPTVINSPLHF; CDR3 DNA: TGCAGTGCTCCGGACAGCCCGACAGTTATCAATTCACCCCTCCACTTT
V gene: TRBV12-3/TRBV12-4; D gene: -; clone size: few; J gene: TRBJ2-4; CDR3 protein: CASSFTRNIQYF; CDR3 DNA: TGTGCCAGCAGTTTCACCCGAAACATTCAGTACTTC
V gene: TRBV5-1; D gene: -; clone size: few; J gene: TRBJ2-5; CDR3 protein: CASSPNNVGQQETQYF; CDR3 DNA: TGCGCCAGCAGCCCGAATAACGTCGGACAGCAAGAGACCCAGTACTTC
V gene: TRBV11-3; D gene: -; clone size: -; J gene: TRBJ1-1; CDR3 protein: CASSFSGGWYTEAFF; CDR3 DNA: TGTGCCAGCAGCTTTTCTGGGGGATGGTACACTGAAGCTTTCTTT
V gene: TRBV20-1; D gene: -; clone size: many; J gene: TRBJ2-1; CDR3 protein: CSATTSSYNEQFF; CDR3 DNA: TGCAGTGCTACTACTAGCTCCTACAATGAGCAGTTCTTC
V gene: TRBV18; D gene: -; clone size: many; J gene: TRBJ2-3; CDR3 protein: CASSPSGTTDTQYF; CDR3 DNA: TGTGCCAGCTCACCCTCTGGGACCACAGATACGCAGTATTTT
V gene: TRBV29-1; D gene: -; clone size: many; J gene: TRBJ2-1; CDR3 protein: CSVEGSASYEQFF; CDR3 DNA: TGCAGCGTTGAAGGGTCCGCTAGCTATGAGCAGTTCTTC
V gene: TRBV4-1; D gene: -; clone size: -; J gene: TRBJ2-4; CDR3 protein: CASSHLGRTKLDKNIQYF; CDR3 DNA: TGCGCCAGCAGCCACCTAGGGCGGACCAAGCTTGACAAAAACATTCAGTACTTC
V gene: TRBV5-4; D gene: -; clone size: many; J gene: TRBJ2-1; CDR3 protein: CASSRRSGNEQFF; CDR3 DNA: TGTGCCAGCAGCCGGAGGTCGGGGAATGAGCAGTTCTTC
V gene: TRBV18; D gene: TRBD1; clone size: many; J gene: TRBJ1-4; CDR3 protein: CASSPKTGSTNEKLFF; CDR3 DNA: TGTGCCAGCTCACCAAAGACAGGGTCGACTAATGAAAAACTGTTTTTT
V gene: TRBV20-1; D gene: TRBD2; clone size: many; J gene: TRBJ2-5; CDR3 protein: CSARSLAGQETQYF; CDR3 DNA: TGCAGTGCTAGATCTCTAGCGGGACAAGAGACCCAGTACTTC
V gene: TRBV5-1; D gene: TRBD1; clone size: -; J gene: TRBJ1-5; CDR3 protein: CASSFSGGGSQPQHF; CDR3 DNA: TGCGCCAGCAGCTTTTCAGGGGGAGGTAGTCAGCCCCAGCATTTT
V gene: TRBV5-6; D gene: -; clone size: -; J gene: TRBJ1-6; CDR3 protein: CASSLFRVGNSPLHF; CDR3 DNA: TGTGCCAGCAGCTTGTTCAGGGTTGGAAATTCACCCCTCCACTTT
V gene: TRBV20-1; D gene: -; clone size: -; J gene: TRBJ1-1; CDR3 protein: CSTRAREDTEAFF; CDR3 DNA: TGCAGTACGCGGGCCCGGGAGGACACTGAAGCTTTCTTT
V gene: TRBV5-1; D gene: -; clone size: once; J gene: TRBJ2-1; CDR3 protein: CASSLGVNNEQFF; CDR3 DNA: TGCGCCAGCAGCTTGGGGGTGAACAATGAGCAGTTCTTC
V gene: TRBV7-9; D gene: -; clone size: few; J gene: TRBJ1-3; CDR3 protein: CASRASGNTIYF; CDR3 DNA: TGTGCCAGCAGGGCCTCTGGAAACACCATATATTTT
V gene: TRBV28; D gene: -; clone size: -; J gene: TRBJ2-4; CDR3 protein: CASSFPRETKNIQYF; CDR3 DNA: TGTGCCAGCAGTTTTCCCAGAGAGACCAAAAACATTCAGTACTTC
V gene: TRBV23-1; D gene: TRBD1; clone size: -; J gene: TRBJ1-2; CDR3 protein: CASSPPRGAGGSDYGYTF; CDR3 DNA: TGCGCCAGCAGCCCCCCCAGGGGTGCAGGGGGGTCCGACTATGGCTACACCTTC
V gene: TRBV6-4; D gene: TRBD1; clone size: many; J gene: TRBJ2-3; CDR3 protein: CASSDGDSHTQYF; CDR3 DNA: TGTGCCAGCAGTGACGGGGACAGTCATACGCAGTATTTT
V gene: TRBV14; D gene: -; clone size: -; J gene: TRBJ2-1; CDR3 protein: CASSERILGEQFF; CDR3 DNA: TGTGCCAGCAGCGAGAGAATTTTAGGTGAGCAGTTCTTC
V gene: TRBV15; D gene: -; clone size: -; J gene: TRBJ1-2; CDR3 protein: CATSSGSRDGYTF; CDR3 DNA: TGTGCCACCAGCAGTGGGAGTAGGGATGGCTACACCTTC
V gene: TRBV7-9; D gene: TRBD1; clone size: -; J gene: TRBJ2-3; CDR3 protein: CASSLGRQGTDTQYF; CDR3 DNA: TGTGCCAGCAGCTTAGGTCGACAGGGGACAGATACGCAGTATTTT
V gene: TRBV5-1; D gene: -; clone size: -; J gene: TRBJ1-4; CDR3 protein: CASSLESTNEKLFF; CDR3 DNA: TGCGCCAGCAGCTTAGAGTCCACTAATGAAAAACTGTTTTTT
V gene: TRBV7-2; D gene: -; clone size: -; J gene: TRBJ1-2; CDR3 protein: CASSRRTALSGYTF; CDR3 DNA: TGTGCCAGCAGCCGAAGGACGGCGCTTAGTGGCTACACCTTC
V gene: TRBV12-3/TRBV12-4; D gene: TRBD2; clone size: -; J gene: TRBJ2-3; CDR3 protein: CASSWGTSGDTDTQYF; CDR3 DNA: TGTGCCAGCAGTTGGGGGACTAGCGGGGACACAGATACGCAGTATTTT
V gene: TRBV27; D gene: -; clone size: few; J gene: TRBJ1-2; CDR3 protein: CASSPLRTAYLILNYGYTF; CDR3 DNA: TGTGCCAGCAGCCCCCTAAGGACAGCCTACCTCATTTTAAACTATGGCTACACCTTC
V gene: TRBV5-1; D gene: TRBD2; clone size: few; J gene: TRBJ2-5; CDR3 protein: CASSLAPGRGQETQYF; CDR3 DNA: TGCGCCAGCAGCTTGGCGCCGGGGAGGGGCCAAGAGACCCAGTACTTC
V gene: TRBV2; D gene: TRBD2; clone size: few; J gene: TRBJ2-1; CDR3 protein: CASSFSAGGLNEQFF; CDR3 DNA: TGTGCCAGCAGTTTTTCAGCGGGGGGCTTGAATGAGCAGTTCTTC
V gene: TRBV11-2; D gene: -; clone size: many; J gene: TRBJ2-2; CDR3 protein: CASSLESRVPNTGELFF; CDR3 DNA: TGTGCCAGCAGCTTAGAGTCCCGGGTCCCGAACACCGGGGAGCTGTTTTTT
V gene: TRBV12-3/TRBV12-4; D gene: -; clone size: many; J gene: TRBJ2-3; CDR3 protein: CASSFGGGTDTQYF; CDR3 DNA: TGTGCCAGCAGTTTCGGCGGGGGCACAGATACGCAGTATTTT
V gene: TRBV2; D gene: TRBD1; clone size: -; J gene: TRBJ2-1; CDR3 protein: CASSGDSSYNEQFF; CDR3 DNA: TGTGCCAGCAGTGGGGACAGCTCCTACAATGAGCAGTTCTTC
V gene: TRBV20-1; D gene: -; clone size: -; J gene: TRBJ2-6; CDR3 protein: CSARVPGIPGANVLTF; CDR3 DNA: TGCAGTGCTAGAGTCCCGGGGATCCCTGGGGCCAACGTCCTGACTTTC
V gene: TRBV12-3/TRBV12-4; D gene: -; clone size: -; J gene: TRBJ1-2; CDR3 protein: CASSLPGGAYGYTF; CDR3 DNA: TGTGCCAGCAGCCTTCCGGGGGGTGCCTATGGCTACACCTTC
V gene: TRBV20-1; D gene: TRBD1; clone size: -; J gene: TRBJ2-3; CDR3 protein: CSAQTGGGTDTQYF; CDR3 DNA: TGCAGTGCTCAGACAGGGGGCGGAACAGATACGCAGTATTTT
V gene: TRBV20-1; D gene: -; clone size: -; J gene: TRBJ2-3; CDR3 protein: CSARVLAGEDTQYF; CDR3 DNA: TGCAGTGCTAGAGTTTTGGCAGGGGAAGATACGCAGTATTTT
V gene: TRBV30; D gene: TRBD2; clone size: few; J gene: TRBJ2-2; CDR3 protein: CAWRTSGRAGELFF; CDR3 DNA: TGTGCCTGGAGAACTAGCGGGAGGGCCGGGGAGCTGTTTTTT
V gene: TRBV2; D gene: -; clone size: -; J gene: TRBJ2-2; CDR3 protein: CASSENSINGELFF; CDR3 DNA: TGTGCCAGCAGTGAGAATTCTATAAACGGGGAGCTGTTTTTT
V gene: TRBV7-8; D gene: -; clone size: -; J gene: TRBJ1-3; CDR3 protein: CASSLVDRGLSGNTIYF; CDR3 DNA: TGTGCCAGCAGCTTAGTCGACAGAGGCCTCTCTGGAAACACCATATATTTT
V gene: TRBV2; D gene: -; clone size: -; J gene: TRBJ2-2; CDR3 protein: CASSSGRHTGELFF; CDR3 DNA: TGTGCCAGCAGCTCCGGACGTCATACCGGGGAGCTGTTTTTT
V gene: TRBV12-3/TRBV12-4; D gene: -; clone size: many; J gene: TRBJ1-1; CDR3 protein: CASSFERKAEAFF; CDR3 DNA: TGTGCCAGCAGTTTTGAGAGGAAAGCTGAAGCTTTCTTT
V gene: TRBV11-2; D gene: -; clone size: -; J gene: TRBJ2-7; CDR3 protein: CASSQAGYPLREQYF; CDR3 DNA: TGTGCCAGCAGCCAGGCGGGCTACCCCCTACGTGAGCAGTACTTC
V gene: TRBV15; D gene: -; clone size: once; J gene: TRBJ1-2; CDR3 protein: CATSRTGTQLLYGYNF; CDR3 DNA: TGTGCCACCTCGCGTACCGGGACACAACTACTATATGGCTACAACTTC
V gene: TRBV11-2; D gene: -; clone size: few; J gene: TRBJ2-6; CDR3 protein: CASSLSAGAVSGANVLTF; CDR3 DNA: TGTGCCAGCAGCTTATCCGCGGGGGCAGTAAGTGGGGCCAACGTCCTGACTTTC
V gene: TRBV5-1; D gene: -; clone size: -; J gene: TRBJ2-7; CDR3 protein: CASSSSVSSYEQYF; CDR3 DNA: TGCGCCAGCAGCTCCTCCGTGAGCTCCTACGAGCAGTACTTC
V gene: TRBV4-1; D gene: -; clone size: many; J gene: TRBJ1-1; CDR3 protein: CASSPSPPVEAFF; CDR3 DNA: TGCGCCAGCAGCCCAAGCCCCCCGGTTGAAGCTTTCTTT
V gene: TRBV7-6; D gene: TRBD2; clone size: few; J gene: TRBJ2-1; CDR3 protein: CASSQTSGPYNEQFF; CDR3 DNA: TGTGCCAGCAGCCAGACTAGCGGTCCCTACAATGAGCAGTTCTTC
V gene: TRBV10-2; D gene: TRBD1; clone size: few; J gene: TRBJ2-2; CDR3 protein: CAITTGGVTGELFF; CDR3 DNA: TGCGCCATCACCACAGGGGGAGTCACCGGGGAGCTGTTTTTT
V gene: TRBV20-1; D gene: -; clone size: -; J gene: TRBJ1-1; CDR3 protein: CSNTEAFF; CDR3 DNA: TGTTCGAACACTGAAGCTTTCTTT